The entry below describes one TCR beta chain. The sample is drawn from a study of T cell changes during pregnancy in multiple sclerosis. Between the trimmed V and J ends, which lost 5 bases and 1 base, there was a span of 8 bases. This CDR3 is built from 13 residues. The germline V gene has CDR1 SGHTA and CDR2 FQGTGA. Clones were read by immunoSEQ multiplex PCR, and TCRdb kept only the in-frame ones, dropping some. The sample lists tens of thousands of clones, about 89% seen once, with 0.35% to 0.45% in the top ten. The receptor comes from a female donor with multiple sclerosis, enrolled in a pregnancy study. This sample comprised CD4+ T cells from peripheral blood mononuclear cells, obtained before pregnancy. This chain joins TRBV7-3 and TRBJ1-1; no clear D gene. The CDR3 reads CASSISKNTEAFF. The CDR3 DNA follows: TGTGCCAGCAGCATCTCTAAGAACACTGAAGCTTTCTTT.